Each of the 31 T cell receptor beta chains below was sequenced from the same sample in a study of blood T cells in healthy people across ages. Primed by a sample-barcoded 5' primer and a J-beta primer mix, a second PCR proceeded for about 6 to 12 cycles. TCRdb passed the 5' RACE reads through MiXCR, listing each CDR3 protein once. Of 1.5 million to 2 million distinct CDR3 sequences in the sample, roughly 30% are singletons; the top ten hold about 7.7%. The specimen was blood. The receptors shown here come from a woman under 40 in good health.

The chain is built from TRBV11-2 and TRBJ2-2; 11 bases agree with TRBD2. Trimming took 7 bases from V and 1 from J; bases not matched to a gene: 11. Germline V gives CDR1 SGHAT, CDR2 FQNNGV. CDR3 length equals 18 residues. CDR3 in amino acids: CASTATPGTSGNTGELFF. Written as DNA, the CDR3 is TGTGCCAGCACCGCGACCCCCGGGACTAGCGGGAACACCGGGGAGCTGTTTTTT.

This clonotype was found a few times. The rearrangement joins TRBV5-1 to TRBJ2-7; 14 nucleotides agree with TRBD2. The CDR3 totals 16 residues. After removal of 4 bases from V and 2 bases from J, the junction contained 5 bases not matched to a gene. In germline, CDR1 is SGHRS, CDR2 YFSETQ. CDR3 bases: TGCGCCAGCAGCCCAAAGGGACTAGCGGGAGCCTACGAGCAGTACTTC. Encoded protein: CASSPKGLAGAYEQYF.

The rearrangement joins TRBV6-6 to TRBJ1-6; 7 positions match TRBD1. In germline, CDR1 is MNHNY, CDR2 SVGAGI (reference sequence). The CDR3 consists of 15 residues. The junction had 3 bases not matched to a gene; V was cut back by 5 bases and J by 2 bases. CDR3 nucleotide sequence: TGTGCCAGCAGTAAAGACAGGGCCTATAATTCACCCCTCCACTTT. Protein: CASSKDRAYNSPLHF.

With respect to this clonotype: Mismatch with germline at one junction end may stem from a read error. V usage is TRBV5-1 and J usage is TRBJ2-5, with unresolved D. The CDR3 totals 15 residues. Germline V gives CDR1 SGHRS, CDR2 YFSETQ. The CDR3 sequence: CASSLVANNGEAQYF. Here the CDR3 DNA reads TGCGCCAGCAGCTTGGTCGCAAATAATGGAGAGGCCCAGTACTTC.

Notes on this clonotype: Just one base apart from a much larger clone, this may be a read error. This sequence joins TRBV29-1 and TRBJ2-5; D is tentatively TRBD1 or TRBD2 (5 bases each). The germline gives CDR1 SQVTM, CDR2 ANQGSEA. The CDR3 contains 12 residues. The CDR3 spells CGVRVQAGTQYF. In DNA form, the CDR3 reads TGCGGCGTCCGCGTACAGGCGGGGACCCAGTACTTC.

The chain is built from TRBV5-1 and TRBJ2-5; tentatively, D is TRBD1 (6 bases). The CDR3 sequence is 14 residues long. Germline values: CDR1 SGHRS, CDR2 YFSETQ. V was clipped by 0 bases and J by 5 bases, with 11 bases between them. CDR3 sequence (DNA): TGCGCCAGCAGCTTGGTGGGGGCGAGTGAGACCCAGTACTTC. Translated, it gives CASSLVGASETQYF. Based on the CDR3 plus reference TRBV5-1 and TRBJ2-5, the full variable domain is KAGVTQTPRYLIKTRGQQVTLSCSPISGHRSVSWYQQTPGQGLQFLFEYFSETQRNKGNFPGRFSGRQFSNSRSEMNVSTLELGDSALYLCASSLVGASETQYFGPGTRLLVL.

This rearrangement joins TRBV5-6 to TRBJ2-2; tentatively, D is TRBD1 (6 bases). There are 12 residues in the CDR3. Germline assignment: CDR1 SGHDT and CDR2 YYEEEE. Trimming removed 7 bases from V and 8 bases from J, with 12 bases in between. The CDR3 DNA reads TGTGCCAGCCCACGGCAGGGGGGGGAGCTGTTTTTT. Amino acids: CASPRQGGELFF.

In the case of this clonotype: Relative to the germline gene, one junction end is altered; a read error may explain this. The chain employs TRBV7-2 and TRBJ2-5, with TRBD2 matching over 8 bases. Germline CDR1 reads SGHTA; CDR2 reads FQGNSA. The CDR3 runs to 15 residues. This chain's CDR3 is CACSFGGATGETQYF. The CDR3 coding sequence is TGTGCCTGCAGCTTCGGGGGGGCGACGGGAGAGACCCAGTACTTC.

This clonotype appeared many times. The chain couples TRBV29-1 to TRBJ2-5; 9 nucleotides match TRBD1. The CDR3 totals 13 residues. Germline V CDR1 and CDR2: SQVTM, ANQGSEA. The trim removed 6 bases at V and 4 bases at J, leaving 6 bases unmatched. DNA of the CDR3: TGCAGCGTAACAGGGGGCGTTGGAGAGACCCAGTACTTC. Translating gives CSVTGGVGETQYF.

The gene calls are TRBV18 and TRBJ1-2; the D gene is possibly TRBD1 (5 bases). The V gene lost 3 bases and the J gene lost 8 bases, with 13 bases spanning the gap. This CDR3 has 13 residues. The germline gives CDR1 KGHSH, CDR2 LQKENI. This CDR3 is CASSPRAGQGYTF. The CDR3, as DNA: TGTGCCAGCTCACCTCGGGCAGGGCAAGGCTACACCTTC.

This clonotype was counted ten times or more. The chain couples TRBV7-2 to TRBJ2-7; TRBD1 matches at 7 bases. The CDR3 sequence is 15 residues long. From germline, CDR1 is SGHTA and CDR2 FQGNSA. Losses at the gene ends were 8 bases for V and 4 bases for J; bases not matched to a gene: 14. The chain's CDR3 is CASPCSDRVGYEQYF. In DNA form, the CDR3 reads TGTGCCAGCCCCTGCTCCGACAGGGTTGGGTACGAGCAGTACTTC. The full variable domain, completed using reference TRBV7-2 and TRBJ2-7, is GAGVSQSPSNKVTEKGKDVELRCDPISGHTALYWYRQSLGQGLEFLIYFQGNSAPDKSGLPSDRFSAERTGGSVSTLTIQRTQQEDSAVYLCASPCSDRVGYEQYFGPGTRLTVT.

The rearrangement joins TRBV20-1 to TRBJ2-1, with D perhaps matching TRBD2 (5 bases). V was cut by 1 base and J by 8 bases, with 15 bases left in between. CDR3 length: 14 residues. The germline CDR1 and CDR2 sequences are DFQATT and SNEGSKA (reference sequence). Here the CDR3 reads CSARGPRGIYEQFF. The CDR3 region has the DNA TGCAGTGCTAGAGGCCCCCGAGGGATCTATGAGCAGTTCTTC.

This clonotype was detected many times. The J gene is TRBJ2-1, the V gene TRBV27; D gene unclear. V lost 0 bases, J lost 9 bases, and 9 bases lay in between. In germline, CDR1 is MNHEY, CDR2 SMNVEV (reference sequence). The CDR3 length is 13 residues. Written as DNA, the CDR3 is TGTGCCAGCAGTTTATCGTTACTCACTGAGCAGTTCTTC. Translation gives CASSLSLLTEQFF.

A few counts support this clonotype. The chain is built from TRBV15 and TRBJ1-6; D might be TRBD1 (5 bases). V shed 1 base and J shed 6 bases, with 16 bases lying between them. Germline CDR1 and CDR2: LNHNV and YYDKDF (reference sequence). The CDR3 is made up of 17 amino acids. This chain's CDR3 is CATSRVARVVGNSPLHF. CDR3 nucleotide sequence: TGTGCCACCAGCAGAGTAGCCAGGGTGGTGGGTAATTCACCCCTCCACTTT.

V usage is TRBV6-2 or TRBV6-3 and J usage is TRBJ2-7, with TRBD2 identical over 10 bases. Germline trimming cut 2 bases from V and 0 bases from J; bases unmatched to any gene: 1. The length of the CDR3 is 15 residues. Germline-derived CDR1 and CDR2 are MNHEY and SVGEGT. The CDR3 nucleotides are TGTGCCAGCAGTTACAAGCGGGAGGGCTCCTACGAGCAGTACTTC. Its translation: CASSYKREGSYEQYF.

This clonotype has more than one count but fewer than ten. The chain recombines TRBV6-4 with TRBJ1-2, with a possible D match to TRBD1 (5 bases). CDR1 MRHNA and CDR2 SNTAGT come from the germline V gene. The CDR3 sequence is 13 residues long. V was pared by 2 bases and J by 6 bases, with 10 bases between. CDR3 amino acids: CASSDGTADGYTF. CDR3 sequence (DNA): TGTGCCAGCAGTGACGGGACTGCCGATGGCTACACCTTC.

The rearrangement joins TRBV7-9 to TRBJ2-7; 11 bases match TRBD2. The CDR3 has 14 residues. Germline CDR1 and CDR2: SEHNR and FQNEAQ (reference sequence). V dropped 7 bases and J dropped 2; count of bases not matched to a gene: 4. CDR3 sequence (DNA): TGTGCCAGCACCCTAGCGGGGGGCCCCTACGAGCAGTACTTC. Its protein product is CASTLAGGPYEQYF.

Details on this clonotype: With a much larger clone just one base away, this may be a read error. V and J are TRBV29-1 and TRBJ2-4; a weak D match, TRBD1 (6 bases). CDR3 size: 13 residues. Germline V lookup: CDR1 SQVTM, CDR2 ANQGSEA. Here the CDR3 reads CSVEDSDPYEQHF. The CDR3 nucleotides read TGCAGCGTTGAGGACAGTGACCCCTACGAGCAGCACTTC.

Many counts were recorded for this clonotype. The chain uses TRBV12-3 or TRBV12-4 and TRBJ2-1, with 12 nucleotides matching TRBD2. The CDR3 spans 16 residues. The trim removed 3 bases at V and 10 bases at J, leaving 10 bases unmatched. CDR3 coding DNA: TGTGCCAGCAGTTTTACTAGCGGGGGGACCCCTCTGGAGCAGTTCTTC. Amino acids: CASSFTSGGTPLEQFF.

The CDR3 loop reads CASSEYGGISKQYF. The CDR3 bases are TGTGCCAGCAGTGAATACGGGGGCATCTCCAAGCAGTACTTC. J is TRBJ2-5 and V is TRBV6-1; the D gene could be TRBD1 or TRBD2 (6 bases each). Germline CDR1 reads MNHNS; CDR2 reads SASEGT. The CDR3 totals 14 residues. Trimming took 2 bases from V and 11 from J, leaving 18 bases between them.

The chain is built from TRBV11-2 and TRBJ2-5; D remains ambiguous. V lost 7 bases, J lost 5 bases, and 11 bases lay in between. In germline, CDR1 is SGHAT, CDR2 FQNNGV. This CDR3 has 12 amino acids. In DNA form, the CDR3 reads TGTGCCAGCACCCCCCTGGTGGAGACCCAGTACTTC. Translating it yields CASTPLVETQYF. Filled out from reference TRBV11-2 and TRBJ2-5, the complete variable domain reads EAGVAQSPRYKIIEKRQSVAFWCNPISGHATLYWYQQILGQGPKLLIQFQNNGVVDDSQLPKDRFSAERLKGVDSTLKIQPAKLEDSAVYLCASTPLVETQYFGPGTRLLVL.

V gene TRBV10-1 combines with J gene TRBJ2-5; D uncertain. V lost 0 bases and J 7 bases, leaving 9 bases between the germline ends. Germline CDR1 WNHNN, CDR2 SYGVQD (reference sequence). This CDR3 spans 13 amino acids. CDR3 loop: CASSESTLGTQYF. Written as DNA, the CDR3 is TGCGCCAGCAGTGAGTCAACCCTTGGGACCCAGTACTTC.

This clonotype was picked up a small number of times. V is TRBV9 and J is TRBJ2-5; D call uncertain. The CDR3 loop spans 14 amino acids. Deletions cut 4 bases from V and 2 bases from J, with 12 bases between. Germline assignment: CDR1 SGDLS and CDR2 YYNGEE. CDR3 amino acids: CASSPRTFQETQYF. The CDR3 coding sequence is TGTGCCAGCAGCCCCCGGACGTTTCAAGAGACCCAGTACTTC. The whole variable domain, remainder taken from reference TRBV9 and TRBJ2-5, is DSGVTQTPKHLITATGQRVTLRCSPRSGDLSVYWYQQSLDQGLQFLIQYYNGEERAKGNILERFSAQQFPDLHSELNLSSLELGDSALYFCASSPRTFQETQYFGPGTRLLVL.

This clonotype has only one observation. CDR3 nucleotides: TGCGCCAGCAGCCCCTGGCCTAGCGGGGGAGCCTACAATGAGCAGTTCTTC. It encodes CASSPWPSGGAYNEQFF. The chain links TRBV5-1 to TRBJ2-1; 10 nucleotides line up with TRBD2. Germline V lookup: CDR1 SGHRS, CDR2 YFSETQ. V lost 4 bases to trimming and J lost 2 bases; unmatched junction nucleotides: 9. The CDR3 spans 17 residues.

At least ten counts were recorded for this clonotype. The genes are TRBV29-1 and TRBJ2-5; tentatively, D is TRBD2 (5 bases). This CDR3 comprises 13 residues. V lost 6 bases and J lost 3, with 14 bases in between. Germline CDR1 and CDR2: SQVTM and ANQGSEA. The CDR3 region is CSVYTGNEETQYF. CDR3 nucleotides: TGCAGCGTCTACACCGGGAACGAAGAGACCCAGTACTTC.

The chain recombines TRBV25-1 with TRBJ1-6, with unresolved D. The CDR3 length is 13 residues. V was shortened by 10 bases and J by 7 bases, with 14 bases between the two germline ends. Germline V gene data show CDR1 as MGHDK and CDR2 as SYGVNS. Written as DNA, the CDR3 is TGTGCCACCGCTCCTCCGCTCAATTCACCCCTCCACTTT. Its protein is CATAPPLNSPLHF.

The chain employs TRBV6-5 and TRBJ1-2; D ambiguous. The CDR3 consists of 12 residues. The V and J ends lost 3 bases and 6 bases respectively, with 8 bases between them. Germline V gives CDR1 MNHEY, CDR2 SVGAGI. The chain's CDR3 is CASSYRDNGYTF. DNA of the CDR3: TGTGCCAGCAGTTATAGAGACAATGGCTACACCTTC.

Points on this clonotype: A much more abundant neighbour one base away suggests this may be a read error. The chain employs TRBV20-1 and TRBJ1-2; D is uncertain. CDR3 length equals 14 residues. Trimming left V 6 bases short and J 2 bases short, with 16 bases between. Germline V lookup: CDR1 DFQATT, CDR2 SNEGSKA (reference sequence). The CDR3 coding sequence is TGCAGTGCCCCAGCGGGCCTGACGAACTATGGCTACACCTTC. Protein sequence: CSAPAGLTNYGYTF.

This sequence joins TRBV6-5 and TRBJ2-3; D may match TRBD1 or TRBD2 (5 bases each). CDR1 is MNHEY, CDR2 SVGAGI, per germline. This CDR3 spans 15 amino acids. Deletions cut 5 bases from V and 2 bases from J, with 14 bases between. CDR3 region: CASSTTGTPTDTQYF. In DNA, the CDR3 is TGTGCCAGCAGTACAACCGGGACCCCCACAGATACGCAGTATTTT.

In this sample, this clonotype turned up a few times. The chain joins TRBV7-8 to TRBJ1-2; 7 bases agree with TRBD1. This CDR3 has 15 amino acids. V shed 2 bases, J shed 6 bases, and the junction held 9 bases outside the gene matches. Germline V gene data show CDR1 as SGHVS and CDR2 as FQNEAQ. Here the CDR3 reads CASSLTRTGMDGYTF. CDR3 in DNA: TGTGCCAGCAGCTTAACTCGGACAGGAATGGATGGCTACACCTTC.

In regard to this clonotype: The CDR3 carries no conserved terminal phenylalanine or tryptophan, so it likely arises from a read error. CDR3 coding DNA: TGTGCCAGCAGCTTAACGGGGGGAGAGACCCAGTACTTG. Residues: CASSLTGGETQYL. The chain has TRBV7-3 and TRBJ2-5, with a tentative D call TRBD2 (6 bases). Between the trimmed V and J ends, which lost 0 bases and 4 bases, there was a span of 6 bases. Germline V gene data show CDR1 as SGHTA and CDR2 as FQGTGA. The CDR3 has 13 amino acids.